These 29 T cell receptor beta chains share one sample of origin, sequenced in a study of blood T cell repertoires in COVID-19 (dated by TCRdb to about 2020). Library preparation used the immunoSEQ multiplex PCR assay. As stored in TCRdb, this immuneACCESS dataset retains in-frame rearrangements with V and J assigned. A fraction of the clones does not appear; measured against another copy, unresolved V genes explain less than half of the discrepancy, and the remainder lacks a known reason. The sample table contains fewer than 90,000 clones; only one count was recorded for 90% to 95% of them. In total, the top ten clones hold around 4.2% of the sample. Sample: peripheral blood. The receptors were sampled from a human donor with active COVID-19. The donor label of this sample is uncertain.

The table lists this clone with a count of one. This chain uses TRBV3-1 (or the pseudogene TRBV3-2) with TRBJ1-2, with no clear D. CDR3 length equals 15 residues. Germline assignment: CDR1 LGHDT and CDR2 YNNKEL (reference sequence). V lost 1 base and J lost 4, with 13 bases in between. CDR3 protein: CASSQGQGGTYGYTF. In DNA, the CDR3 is TGTGCCAGCAGCCAAGGTCAAGGCGGCACCTATGGCTACACCTTC.

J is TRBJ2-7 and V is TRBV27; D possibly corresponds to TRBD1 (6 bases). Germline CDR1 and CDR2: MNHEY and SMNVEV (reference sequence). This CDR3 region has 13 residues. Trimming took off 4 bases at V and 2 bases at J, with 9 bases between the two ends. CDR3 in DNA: TGTGCCAGCAGTTGGACAGCAACCTACGAGCAGTACTTC. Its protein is CASSWTATYEQYF.

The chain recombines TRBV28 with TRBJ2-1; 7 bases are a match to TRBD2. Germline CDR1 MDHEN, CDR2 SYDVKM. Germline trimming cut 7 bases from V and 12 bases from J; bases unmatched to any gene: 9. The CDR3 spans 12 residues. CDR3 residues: CASMASGAWQFF. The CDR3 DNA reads TGTGCCAGCATGGCTAGCGGCGCTTGGCAGTTCTTC.

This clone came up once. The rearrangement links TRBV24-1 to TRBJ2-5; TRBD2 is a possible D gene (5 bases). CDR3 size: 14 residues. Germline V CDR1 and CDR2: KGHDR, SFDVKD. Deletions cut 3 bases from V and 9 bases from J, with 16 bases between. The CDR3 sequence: CATSDTSGPGAQYF. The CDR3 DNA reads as TGTGCCACCAGTGATACGTCCGGACCCGGGGCCCAGTACTTC.

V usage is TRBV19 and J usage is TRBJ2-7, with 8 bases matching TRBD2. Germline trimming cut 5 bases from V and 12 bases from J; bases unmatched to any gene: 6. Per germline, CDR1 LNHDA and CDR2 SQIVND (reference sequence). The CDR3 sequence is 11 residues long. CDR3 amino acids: CASSLGLVWYF. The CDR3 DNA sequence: TGTGCCAGTAGTCTGGGACTAGTATGGTACTTC.

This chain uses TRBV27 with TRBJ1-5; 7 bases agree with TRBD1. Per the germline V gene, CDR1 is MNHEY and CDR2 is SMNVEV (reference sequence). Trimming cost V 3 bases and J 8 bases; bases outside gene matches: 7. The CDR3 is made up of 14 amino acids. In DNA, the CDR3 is TGTGCCAGCAGTTTTAGGGGGCTTGGAGAGCCCCAGCATTTT. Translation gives CASSFRGLGEPQHF.

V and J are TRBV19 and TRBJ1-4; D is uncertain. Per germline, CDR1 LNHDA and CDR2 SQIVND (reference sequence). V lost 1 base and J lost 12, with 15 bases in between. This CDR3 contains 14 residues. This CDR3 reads CASSIGPSRNELFF. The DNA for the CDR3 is TGTGCCAGTAGTATAGGCCCCAGTCGTAACGAACTGTTTTTT.

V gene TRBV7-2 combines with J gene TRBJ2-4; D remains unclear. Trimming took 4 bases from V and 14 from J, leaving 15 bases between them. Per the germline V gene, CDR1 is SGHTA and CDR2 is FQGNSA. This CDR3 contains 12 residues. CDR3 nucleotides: TGTGCCAGCAGCTACCACTACGACGAGGAGTACTTC. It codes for CASSYHYDEEYF.

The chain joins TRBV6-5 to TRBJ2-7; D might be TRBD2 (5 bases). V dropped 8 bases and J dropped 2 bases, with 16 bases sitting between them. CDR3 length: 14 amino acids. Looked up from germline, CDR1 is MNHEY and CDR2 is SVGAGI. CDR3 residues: CASRRGLLAYEQYF. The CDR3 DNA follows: TGTGCCAGCCGGAGAGGACTCTTAGCCTACGAGCAGTACTTC.

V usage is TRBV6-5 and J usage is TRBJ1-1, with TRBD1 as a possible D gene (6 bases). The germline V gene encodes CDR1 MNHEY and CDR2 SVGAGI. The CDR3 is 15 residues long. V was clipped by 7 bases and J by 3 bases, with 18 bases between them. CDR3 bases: TGTGCCAGCAAGGAGGGGGGGGTTGGTGACACTGAAGCTTTCTTT. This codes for CASKEGGVGDTEAFF.

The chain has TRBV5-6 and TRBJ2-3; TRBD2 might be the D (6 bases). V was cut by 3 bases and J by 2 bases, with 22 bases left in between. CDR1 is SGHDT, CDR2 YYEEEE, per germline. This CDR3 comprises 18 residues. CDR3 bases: TGTGCCAGCAGCTGGAGGACCACGGGGACTTCGACCACAGATACGCAGTATTTT. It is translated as CASSWRTTGTSTTDTQYF.

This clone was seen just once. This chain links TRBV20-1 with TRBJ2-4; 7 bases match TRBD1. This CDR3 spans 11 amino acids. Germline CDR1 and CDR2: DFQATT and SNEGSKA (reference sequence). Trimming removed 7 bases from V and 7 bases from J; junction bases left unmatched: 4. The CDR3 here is CSGEQGNIQYF. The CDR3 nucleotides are TGCAGTGGCGAACAGGGGAACATTCAGTACTTC.

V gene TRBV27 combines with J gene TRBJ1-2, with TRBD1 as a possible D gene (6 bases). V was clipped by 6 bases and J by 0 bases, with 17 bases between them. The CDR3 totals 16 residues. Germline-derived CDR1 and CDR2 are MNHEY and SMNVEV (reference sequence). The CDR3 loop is CASSQGQGQANYGYTF. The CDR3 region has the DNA TGTGCCAGCAGCCAAGGCCAGGGGCAAGCTAACTATGGCTACACCTTC.

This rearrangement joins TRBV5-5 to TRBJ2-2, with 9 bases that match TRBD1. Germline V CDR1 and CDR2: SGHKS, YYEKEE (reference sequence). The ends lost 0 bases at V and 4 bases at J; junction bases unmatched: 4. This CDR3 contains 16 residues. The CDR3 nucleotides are TGTGCCAGCAGCTTGGGACAGGGGGTTTCCACCGGGGAGCTGTTTTTT. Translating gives CASSLGQGVSTGELFF.

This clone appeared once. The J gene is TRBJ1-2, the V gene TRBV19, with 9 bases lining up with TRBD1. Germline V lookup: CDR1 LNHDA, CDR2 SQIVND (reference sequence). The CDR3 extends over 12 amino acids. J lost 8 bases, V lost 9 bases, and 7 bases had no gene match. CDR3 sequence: CASNRDREGYTF. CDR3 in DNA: TGTGCCAGCAACCGGGACAGGGAGGGCTACACCTTC. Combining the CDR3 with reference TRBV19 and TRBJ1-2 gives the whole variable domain DGGITQSPKYLFRKEGQNVTLSCEQNLNHDAMYWYRQDPGQGLRLIYYSQIVNDFQKGDIAEGYSVSREKKESFPLTVTSAQKNPTAFYLCASNRDREGYTFGSGTRLTVV.

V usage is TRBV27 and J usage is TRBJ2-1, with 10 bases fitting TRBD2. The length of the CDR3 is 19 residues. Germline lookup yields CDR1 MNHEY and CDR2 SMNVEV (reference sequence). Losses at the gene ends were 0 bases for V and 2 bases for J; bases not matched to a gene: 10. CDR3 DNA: TGTGCCAGCAGTTTATCTTCTAGCGGGAGTTACCCCCCCTACAATGAGCAGTTCTTC. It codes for CASSLSSSGSYPPYNEQFF.

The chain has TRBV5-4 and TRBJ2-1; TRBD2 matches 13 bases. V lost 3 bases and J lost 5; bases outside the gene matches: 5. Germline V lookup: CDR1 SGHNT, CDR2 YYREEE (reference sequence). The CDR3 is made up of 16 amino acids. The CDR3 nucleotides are TGTGCCAGCAGCTCCCGGGGACTAGCGGGGCACAATGAGCAGTTCTTC. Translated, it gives CASSSRGLAGHNEQFF.

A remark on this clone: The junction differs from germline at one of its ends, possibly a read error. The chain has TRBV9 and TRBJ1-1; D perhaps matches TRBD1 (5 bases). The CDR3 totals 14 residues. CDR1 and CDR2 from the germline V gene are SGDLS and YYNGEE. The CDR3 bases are TGTGCCAGCAGCGTAGGGGTTTCGGACACTGAAGCCTTCTTT. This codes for CASSVGVSDTEAFF.

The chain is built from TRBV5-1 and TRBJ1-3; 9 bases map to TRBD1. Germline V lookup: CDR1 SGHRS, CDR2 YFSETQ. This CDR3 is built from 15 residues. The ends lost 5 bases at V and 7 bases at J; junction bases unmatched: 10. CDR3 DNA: TGCGCCAGCAGACCTGGGACAGGGTCTGCGAACACCATATATTTT. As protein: CASRPGTGSANTIYF.

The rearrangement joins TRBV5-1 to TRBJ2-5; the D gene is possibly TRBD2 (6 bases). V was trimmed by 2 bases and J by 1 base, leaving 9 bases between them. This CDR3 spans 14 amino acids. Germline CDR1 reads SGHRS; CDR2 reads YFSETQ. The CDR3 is CASSLGRGQETQYF. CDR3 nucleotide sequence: TGCGCCAGCAGCTTAGGGCGGGGCCAAGAGACCCAGTACTTC.

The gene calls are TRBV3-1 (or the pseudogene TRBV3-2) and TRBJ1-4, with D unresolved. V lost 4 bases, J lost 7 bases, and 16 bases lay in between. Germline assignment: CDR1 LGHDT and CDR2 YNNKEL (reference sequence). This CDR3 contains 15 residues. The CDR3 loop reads CASSPKAEEGEKLFF. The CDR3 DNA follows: TGTGCCAGCAGCCCGAAGGCTGAAGAGGGTGAAAAACTGTTTTTT.

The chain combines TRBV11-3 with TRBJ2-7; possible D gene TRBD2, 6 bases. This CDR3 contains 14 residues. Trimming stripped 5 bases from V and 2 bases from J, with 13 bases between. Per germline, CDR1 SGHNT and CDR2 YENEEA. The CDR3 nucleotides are TGTGCCAGCAGCCACGGGGAGGCAACCTACGAGCAGTACTTC. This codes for CASSHGEATYEQYF.

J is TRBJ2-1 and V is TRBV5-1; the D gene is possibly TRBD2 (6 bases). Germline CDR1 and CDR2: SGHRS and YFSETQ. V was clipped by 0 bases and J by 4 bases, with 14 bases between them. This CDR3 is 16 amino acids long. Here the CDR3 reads CASSLGAGTPYNEQFF. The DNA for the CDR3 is TGCGCCAGCAGCTTGGGGGCGGGGACGCCGTACAATGAGCAGTTCTTC.

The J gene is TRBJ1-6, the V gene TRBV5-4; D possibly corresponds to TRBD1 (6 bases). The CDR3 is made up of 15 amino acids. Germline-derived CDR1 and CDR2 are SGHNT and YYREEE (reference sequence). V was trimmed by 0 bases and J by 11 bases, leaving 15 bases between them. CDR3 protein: CASSLASQGKTPLHF. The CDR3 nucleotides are TGTGCCAGCAGCTTGGCCAGTCAGGGGAAGACACCCCTCCACTTT.

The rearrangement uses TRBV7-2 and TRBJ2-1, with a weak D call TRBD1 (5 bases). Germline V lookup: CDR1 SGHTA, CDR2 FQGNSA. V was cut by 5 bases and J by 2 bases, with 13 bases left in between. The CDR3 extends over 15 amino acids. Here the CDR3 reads CASSPTVGAYNEQFF. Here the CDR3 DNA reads TGTGCCAGCAGCCCCACGGTAGGGGCCTACAATGAGCAGTTCTTC.

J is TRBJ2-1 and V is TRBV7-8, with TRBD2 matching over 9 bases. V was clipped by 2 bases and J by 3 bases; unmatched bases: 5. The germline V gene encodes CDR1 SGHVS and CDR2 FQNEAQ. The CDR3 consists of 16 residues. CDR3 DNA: TGTGCCAGCAGCTTACTTACAGCGGGGGGCTACAATGAGCAGTTCTTC. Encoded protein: CASSLLTAGGYNEQFF.

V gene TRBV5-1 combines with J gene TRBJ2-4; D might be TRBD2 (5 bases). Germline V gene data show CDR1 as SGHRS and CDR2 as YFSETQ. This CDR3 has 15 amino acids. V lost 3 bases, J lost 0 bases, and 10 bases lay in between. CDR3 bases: TGCGCCAGCAGCTCGGACGGACTAGCCAAAAACATTCAGTACTTC. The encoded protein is CASSSDGLAKNIQYF.

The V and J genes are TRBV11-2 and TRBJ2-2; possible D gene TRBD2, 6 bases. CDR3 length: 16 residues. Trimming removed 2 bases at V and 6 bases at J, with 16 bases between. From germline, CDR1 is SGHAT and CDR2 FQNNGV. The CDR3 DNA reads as TGTGCCAGCAGCTTACACCTTTCGGGGGAATCCGGGGAGCTGTTTTTT. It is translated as CASSLHLSGESGELFF.

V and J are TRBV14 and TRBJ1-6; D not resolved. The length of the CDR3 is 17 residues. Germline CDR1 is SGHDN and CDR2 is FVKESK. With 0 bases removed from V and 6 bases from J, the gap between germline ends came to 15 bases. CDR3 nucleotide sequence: TGTGCCAGCAGCCAAGATTTTGTCCGAGGCGTTAATTCACCCCTCCACTTT. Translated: CASSQDFVRGVNSPLHF.